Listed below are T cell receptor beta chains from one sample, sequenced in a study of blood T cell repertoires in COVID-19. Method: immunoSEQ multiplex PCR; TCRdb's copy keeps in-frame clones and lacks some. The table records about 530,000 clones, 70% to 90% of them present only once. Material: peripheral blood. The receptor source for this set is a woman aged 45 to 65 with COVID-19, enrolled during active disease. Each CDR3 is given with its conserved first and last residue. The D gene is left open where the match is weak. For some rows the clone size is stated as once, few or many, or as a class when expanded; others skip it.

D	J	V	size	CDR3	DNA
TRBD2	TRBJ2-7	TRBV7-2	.	CASSLVQTSGAYEQYF	TGTGCCAGCAGCTTAGTCCAGACTAGCGGGGCCTACGAGCAGTACTTC
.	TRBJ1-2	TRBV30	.	CAGRGPGRYYGYTF	TGTGCCGGAAGGGGCCCGGGCCGATACTATGGCTACACCTTC
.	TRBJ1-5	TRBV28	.	CASSFPYSNQPQHF	TGTGCCAGCAGTTTTCCCTATAGCAATCAGCCCCAGCATTTT
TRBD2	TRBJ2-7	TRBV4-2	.	CASSQAGTSGGAGEQYF	TGTGCCAGCAGCCAGGCCGGGACTAGCGGGGGGGCGGGTGAGCAGTACTTC
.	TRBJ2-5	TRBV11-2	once	CASSSQYGETQYF	TGTGCCAGCAGCTCGCAGTACGGGGAGACCCAGTACTTC
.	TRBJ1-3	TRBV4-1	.	CASSQERGLFLVNTIYF	TGCGCCAGCAGCCAAGAAAGAGGTCTTTTCTTAGTAAACACCATATATTTT
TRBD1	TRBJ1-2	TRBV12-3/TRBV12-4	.	CASSYTTGGFYTF	TGTGCCAGCAGTTATACTACAGGGGGGTTCTACACCTTC
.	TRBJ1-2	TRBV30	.	CAWSVAEFYGYTF	TGTGCCTGGAGTGTGGCGGAATTCTATGGCTACACCTTC
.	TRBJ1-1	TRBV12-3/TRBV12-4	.	CASRIAGEAFF	TGTGCCAGCAGGATAGCAGGGGAAGCTTTCTTT
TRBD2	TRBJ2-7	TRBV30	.	CACPLRGGEQYF	TGTGCCTGCCCCCTACGGGGGGGAGAGCAGTACTTC
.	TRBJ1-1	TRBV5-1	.	CASSLDGVNTEAFF	TGCGCCAGCAGCTTGGACGGGGTGAACACTGAAGCTTTCTTT
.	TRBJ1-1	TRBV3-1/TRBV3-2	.	CASTLGGGSTEAFF	TGTGCCAGCACCCTCGGGGGGGGATCTACTGAAGCTTTCTTT
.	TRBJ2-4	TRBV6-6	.	CASSPRQVSLAKNIQYF	TGTGCCAGCAGTCCCCGACAGGTTTCGTTAGCCAAAAACATTCAGTACTTC
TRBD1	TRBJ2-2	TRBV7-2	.	CASRYRGGAAGELFF	TGTGCCAGCAGGTACAGAGGGGGCGCCGCCGGGGAGCTGTTTTTT
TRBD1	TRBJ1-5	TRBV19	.	CASKTGGQPQHF	TGTGCCAGTAAGACAGGGGGTCAGCCCCAGCATTTT
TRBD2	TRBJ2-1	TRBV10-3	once	CAIRGTSGGEGQFF	TGTGCCATCAGAGGGACTAGCGGGGGGGAAGGGCAGTTCTTC
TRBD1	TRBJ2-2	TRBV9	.	CASSSPGTGNTGELFF	TGTGCCAGCAGCTCCCCCGGGACAGGGAACACCGGGGAGCTGTTTTTT
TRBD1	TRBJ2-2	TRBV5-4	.	CASSLGTGLRTGELFF	TGTGCCAGCAGCCTCGGGACAGGGTTGAGGACCGGGGAGCTGTTTTTT
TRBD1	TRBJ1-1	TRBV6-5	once	CASRPFKGANEAFF	TGTGCCAGCAGGCCTTTTAAGGGGGCGAATGAAGCTTTCTTT
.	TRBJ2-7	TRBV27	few	CASSLSVVAASYEQYF	TGTGCCAGCAGTTTATCCGTGGTAGCGGCTTCCTACGAGCAGTACTTC
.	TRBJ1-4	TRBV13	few	CASSLSQGANEKLFF	TGTGCCAGCAGCTTATCACAGGGAGCTAATGAAAAACTGTTTTTT
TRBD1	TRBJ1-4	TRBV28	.	CAAFSAGGVNEKLFF	TGTGCCGCATTTAGTGCAGGGGGCGTCAACGAAAAACTGTTTTTT
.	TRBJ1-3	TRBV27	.	CASSLNGGGNTIYF	TGTGCCAGCAGCCTAAACGGAGGAGGAAACACCATATATTTT
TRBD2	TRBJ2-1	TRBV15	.	CATSGGTSGNEQFF	TGTGCCACCAGCGGGGGGACTAGCGGGAATGAGCAGTTCTTC
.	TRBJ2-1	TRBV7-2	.	CASSSPPGGSSYNEQFF	TGTGCCAGCAGCTCCCCTCCGGGGGGCAGCTCCTACAATGAGCAGTTCTTC
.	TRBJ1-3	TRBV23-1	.	CASSQSGDRGFMGNTIYF	TGCGCCAGCAGTCAATCGGGAGATCGAGGATTCATGGGAAACACCATATATTTT
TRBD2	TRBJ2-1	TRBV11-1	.	CASSFNSGGYNEQFF	TGTGCCAGCAGCTTTAACAGCGGGGGTTACAATGAGCAGTTCTTC
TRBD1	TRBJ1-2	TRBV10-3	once	CAIDRGGDYGYTF	TGTGCCATTGACAGGGGGGGAGACTATGGCTACACCTTC
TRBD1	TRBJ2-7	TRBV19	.	CASSIQGADEQYF	TGTGCCAGTAGTATTCAGGGGGCGGACGAGCAGTACTTC
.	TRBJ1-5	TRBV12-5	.	CASGLTETYNQPQHF	TGTGCTAGTGGTTTAACGGAGACCTACAATCAGCCCCAGCATTTT
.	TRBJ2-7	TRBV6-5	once	CAGGPPNYEQYF	TGTGCCGGCGGGCCCCCTAATTACGAGCAGTACTTC